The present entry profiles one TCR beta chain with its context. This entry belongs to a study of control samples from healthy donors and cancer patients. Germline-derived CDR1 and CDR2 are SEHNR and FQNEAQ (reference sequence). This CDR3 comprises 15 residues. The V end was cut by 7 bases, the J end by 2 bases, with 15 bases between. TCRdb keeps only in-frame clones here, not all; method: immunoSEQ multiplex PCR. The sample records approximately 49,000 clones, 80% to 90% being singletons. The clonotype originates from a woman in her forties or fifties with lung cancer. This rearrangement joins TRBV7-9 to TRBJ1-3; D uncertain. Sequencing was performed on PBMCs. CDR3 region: CASTPGAVPGNTIYF. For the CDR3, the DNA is TGTGCCAGCACCCCGGGAGCGGTCCCTGGAAACACCATATATTTT.